The 28 T cell receptor beta chains given below trace back to one sample, sequenced in a study of OX40 agonist ivuxolimab in advanced cancers. Generated by immunoSEQ multiplex PCR, the TCRdb table keeps only in-frame clones and is missing some. Found here are 35,000 to 45,000 clones, around 80% of them singletons; the top ten hold 15% to 20%. The specimen comprised CD4+ or CD8+ T cells sorted from blood, sampled in a trial of the OX40 agonist ivuxolimab. These receptors all stem from an adult with an advanced solid tumor such as melanoma, head and neck, liver or kidney cancer.

The V and J genes are TRBV7-9 and TRBJ2-1; D is uncertain. Germline V gene sequence: CDR1 SEHNR, CDR2 FQNEAQ (reference sequence). CDR3 size: 16 residues. V was trimmed by 2 bases and J by 4 bases, leaving 15 bases between them. The CDR3 DNA reads TGTGCCAGCAGCTTATGGGGTCGCGGAGTATACAATGAGCAGTTCTTC. Protein sequence: CASSLWGRGVYNEQFF.

The V gene is TRBV7-9, the J gene TRBJ2-1, with no clear D. The CDR3 covers 15 residues. Trimming removed 3 bases at V and 5 bases at J, with 14 bases between. In germline, CDR1 is SEHNR, CDR2 FQNEAQ (reference sequence). Here the CDR3 reads CASSLPTVSNNEQFF. The CDR3 region has the DNA TGTGCCAGCAGCTTGCCGACTGTTAGTAACAATGAGCAGTTCTTC.

The rearrangement joins TRBV27 to TRBJ1-6, with D possibly being TRBD1 (6 bases). The V gene's germline CDR1 is MNHEY and CDR2 SMNVEV (reference sequence). This CDR3 is built from 15 residues. V lost 7 bases, J lost 2 bases, and 12 bases lay in between. For the CDR3, the DNA is TGTGCCAGCAAACCAGGGGAGCCCTATAATTCACCCCTCCACTTT. It encodes CASKPGEPYNSPLHF.

This clone is labeled medium-sized. The rearrangement uses TRBV4-2 and TRBJ2-7, with TRBD2 identical over 10 bases. With V trimmed by 0 bases and J by 3 bases, 8 bases remained unmatched. CDR1 and CDR2 (germline): LGHNA, YNFKEQ. CDR3 length: 17 residues. The CDR3 protein is CASSQEREPSGSYEQYF. The CDR3 DNA reads as TGTGCCAGCAGCCAAGAGAGGGAGCCTAGCGGGAGCTACGAGCAGTACTTC.

The rearrangement uses TRBV5-6 and TRBJ1-4; D ambiguous. The germline V and J ends were trimmed by 0 bases and 6 bases, with 6 bases remaining between them. The CDR3 totals 13 residues. Germline V gene data show CDR1 as SGHDT and CDR2 as YYEEEE. This CDR3 reads CASSLDRDEKLFF. As DNA, the CDR3 is TGTGCCAGCAGCTTGGATCGTGATGAAAAACTGTTTTTT.

The J gene is TRBJ2-1, the V gene TRBV9, with 7 positions matching TRBD2. Germline V lookup: CDR1 SGDLS, CDR2 YYNGEE. The CDR3 is 16 residues long. With V trimmed by 0 bases and J by 3 bases, 6 bases remained unmatched. CDR3 region: CASSVGGGVLYNEQFF. Here the CDR3 DNA reads TGTGCCAGCAGCGTAGGGGGAGGGGTTCTCTACAATGAGCAGTTCTTC.

The sample holds one count of this clone. The rearrangement uses TRBV7-2 and TRBJ2-3; TRBD2 aligns across 16 bases. The ends lost 5 bases at V and 2 bases at J; junction bases unmatched: 4. Germline V gene lookup returns CDR1 SGHTA and CDR2 FQGNSA. This CDR3 comprises 17 residues. In nucleotides, the CDR3 is TGTGCCAGCAGCACGGGACTAGCGGGGGGGGACACAGATACGCAGTATTTT. This translates into CASSTGLAGGDTDTQYF.

The rearrangement joins TRBV4-1 to TRBJ2-6, with D perhaps given as TRBD1 or TRBD2 (5 bases each). The V end lost 4 bases, the J end lost 1 base, and 17 bases lay between the germline ends. Germline assignment: CDR1 MGHRA and CDR2 YSYEKL. CDR3 length equals 18 residues. The CDR3 region has the DNA TGCGCCAGCAGCCCCAGGTGGGGGTCAGAGTCTGGGGCCAACGTCCTGACTTTC. Translated, it gives CASSPRWGSESGANVLTF.

V gene TRBV28 combines with J gene TRBJ1-4; 7 nucleotides agree with TRBD1. The CDR3 is 17 amino acids. V shed 8 bases, J shed 2 bases, and the junction held 14 bases outside the gene matches. Germline CDR1 and CDR2: MDHEN and SYDVKM. This CDR3 is CASATLQPGQTNEKLFF. For the CDR3, the DNA is TGTGCCAGCGCGACACTTCAGCCGGGACAGACTAATGAAAAACTGTTTTTT.

The chain couples TRBV11-3 to TRBJ1-1, with D unresolved. From germline, CDR1 is SGHNT and CDR2 YENEEA. With 2 bases removed from V and 6 bases from J, the gap between germline ends came to 10 bases. The CDR3 is 13 amino acids. The CDR3 coding sequence is TGTGCCAGCAGCTTATATCATGGTGCTGAAGCTTTCTTT. This translates into CASSLYHGAEAFF. Filled out from reference TRBV11-3 and TRBJ1-1, the complete variable domain reads EAGVVQSPRYKIIEKKQPVAFWCNPISGHNTLYWYLQNLGQGPELLIRYENEEAVDDSQLPKDRFSAERLKGVDSTLKIQPAELGDSAVYLCASSLYHGAEAFFGQGTRLTVV.

This clone came up once. The chain recombines TRBV5-4 with TRBJ2-1; 9 nucleotides match TRBD2. The V and J ends lost 4 bases and 4 bases, in that order; junction bases with no gene match: 6. The CDR3 sequence is 15 residues long. Germline CDR1 is SGHNT and CDR2 is YYREEE (reference sequence). CDR3: CASSERLADYNEQFF. The CDR3 DNA reads TGTGCCAGCAGCGAGAGACTAGCGGATTACAATGAGCAGTTCTTC.

J is TRBJ2-5 and V is TRBV4-1; 8 nucleotides match TRBD2. The end of the DNA is better explained by TRBJ2-7, so the J call may be wrong. In germline, CDR1 is MGHRA, CDR2 YSYEKL. The CDR3 contains 15 residues. The CDR3: CASSQESTSGYEQYF. The CDR3 DNA sequence: TGCGCCAGCAGCCAAGAGTCTACTAGCGGATACGAGCAGTACTTC.

This clone was picked up one time. This specimen includes other DNA sequences encoding the same CDR3. V usage is TRBV6-1 and J usage is TRBJ2-7, with TRBD2 matching over 7 bases. The CDR3 loop spans 15 amino acids. The J segment lost 0 bases and the V segment lost 5 bases, leaving 7 bases of the junction unmatched. Germline V lookup: CDR1 MNHNS, CDR2 SASEGT. The CDR3 loop reads CASSSGLAGSYEQYF. The CDR3 region has the DNA TGTGCCAGCAGTTCTGGATTAGCGGGCTCCTACGAGCAGTACTTC.

V and J are TRBV27 and TRBJ2-2; D perhaps matches TRBD2 (5 bases). V shed 8 bases and J shed 6 bases, with 7 bases lying between them. This CDR3 spans 11 amino acids. Germline V gives CDR1 MNHEY, CDR2 SMNVEV (reference sequence). Here the CDR3 reads CASRSAGELFF. The CDR3 DNA sequence: TGTGCCAGCCGTAGCGCCGGGGAGCTGTTTTTT.

V and J are TRBV5-6 and TRBJ2-7; TRBD1 might be the D (6 bases). The CDR3 length is 14 residues. Germline V lookup: CDR1 SGHDT, CDR2 YYEEEE. V was pared by 0 bases and J by 6 bases, with 13 bases between. CDR3 amino acids: CASSLAGDPREQYF. The CDR3 DNA is TGTGCCAGCAGCTTGGCAGGGGACCCCCGCGAGCAGTACTTC. The full variable domain, completed using reference TRBV5-6 and TRBJ2-7, is DAGVTQSPTHLIKTRGQQVTLRCSPKSGHDTVSWYQQALGQGPQFIFQYYEEEERQRGNFPDRFSGHQFPNYSSELNVNALLLGDSALYLCASSLAGDPREQYFGPGTRLTVT.

This chain uses TRBV5-1 with TRBJ2-5; D might be TRBD2 (5 bases). Deletions cut 1 base from V and 6 bases from J, with 16 bases between. Germline CDR1 and CDR2: SGHRS and YFSETQ. CDR3 length equals 15 residues. The CDR3 nucleotides read TGCGCCAGCAGCTTGATTTTCGAGGGCCCGAAGACCCAGTACTTC. As protein: CASSLIFEGPKTQYF.

The chain uses TRBV2 and TRBJ1-1; D unclear. From germline, CDR1 is SNHLY and CDR2 FYNNEI. Trimming pared 5 bases from V and 0 bases from J, leaving 10 bases between. The length of the CDR3 is 14 residues. The CDR3 here is CASSRSQVNTEAFF. The CDR3 DNA is TGTGCCAGCAGTCGCTCCCAGGTGAACACTGAAGCTTTCTTT. The variable domain in full, with the rest retrieved from reference TRBV2 and TRBJ1-1, is EPEVTQTPSHQVTQMGQEVILRCVPISNHLYFYWYRQILGQKVEFLVSFYNNEISEKSEIFDDQFSVERPDGSNFTLKIRSTKLEDSAMYFCASSRSQVNTEAFFGQGTRLTVV.

The chain employs TRBV27 and TRBJ2-7, with D perhaps TRBD2 (5 bases). CDR1 MNHEY and CDR2 SMNVEV come from the germline V gene (reference sequence). Trimming removed 4 bases from V and 2 bases from J, with 9 bases in between. This CDR3 region has 13 residues. The CDR3 sequence: CASSWTEAYEQYF. In DNA form, the CDR3 reads TGTGCCAGCAGTTGGACTGAAGCCTACGAGCAGTACTTC.

The chain joins TRBV21-1 to TRBJ1-1. TRBV21-1 is assigned pseudogene status. The CDR3 loop spans 15 amino acids. The CDR3: CASSSRLASNTEAFF. CDR3 coding DNA: TGTGCCAGCAGCTCCCGTCTTGCTTCGAACACTGAAGCTTTCTTT.

This chain links TRBV7-9 with TRBJ2-7; D might be TRBD1 (6 bases). This CDR3 is built from 12 residues. The ends were cut back, 5 bases at V and 2 bases at J, with 7 bases in the middle. Germline assignment: CDR1 SEHNR and CDR2 FQNEAQ (reference sequence). CDR3 residues: CASSRTAYEQYF. In nucleotides, the CDR3 is TGTGCCAGCAGCCGGACAGCCTACGAGCAGTACTTC.

The chain couples TRBV14 to TRBJ1-1; possibly TRBD1 for D (5 bases). Trimming removed 4 bases from V and 7 bases from J, with 10 bases in between. The CDR3 loop spans 12 amino acids. Germline CDR1 is SGHDN and CDR2 is FVKESK. This CDR3 reads CASSRGTFEAFF. The DNA of the CDR3 is TGTGCCAGCAGCCGAGGGACGTTTGAAGCTTTCTTT.

The chain combines TRBV27 with TRBJ2-1; D is perhaps TRBD1 or TRBD2 (5 bases each). V was trimmed by 3 bases and J by 4 bases, leaving 19 bases between them. CDR1 and CDR2 from the germline V gene are MNHEY and SMNVEV (reference sequence). The CDR3 contains 17 residues. CDR3 coding DNA: TGTGCCAGCAGTTTCTTACCCGGGGACGCTTTTTACAATGAGCAGTTCTTC. Translation: CASSFLPGDAFYNEQFF.

The chain uses TRBV4-1 and TRBJ2-7, with D possibly TRBD2 on 6 matching bases. The CDR3 contains 17 residues. Germline V gene lookup returns CDR1 MGHRA and CDR2 YSYEKL. V gave up 0 bases and J gave up 6 bases, with 21 bases separating them. CDR3 DNA sequence: TGCGCCAGCAGCCAAGATCTCCCTAGCGTAGGTGGCATCGAGCAGTACTTC. As protein: CASSQDLPSVGGIEQYF.

The genes are TRBV19 and TRBJ2-7, with 8 bases that match TRBD1. This CDR3 has 14 amino acids. CDR1 and CDR2 from the germline V gene are LNHDA and SQIVND (reference sequence). After removal of 1 base from V and 4 bases from J, the junction contained 3 bases not matched to a gene. CDR3 coding DNA: TGTGCCAGTAGTATAGGCCAGGGGGCGTACGAGCAGTACTTC. It is translated as CASSIGQGAYEQYF.

The V and J genes are TRBV1 and TRBJ2-1. TRBV1 is classified as a pseudogene. The CDR3 has 12 residues. The CDR3 loop is CTLSGPRREQFF. As DNA, the CDR3 is TGCACGTTATCGGGCCCCCGTCGGGAGCAGTTCTTC.

This clone was found once. The chain is built from TRBV5-8 and TRBJ2-7; 8 bases line up with TRBD2. The CDR3 consists of 16 residues. Germline V gene lookup returns CDR1 SGHTS and CDR2 YDEGEE. The V gene end was trimmed by 0 bases and the J gene end by 5 bases; junction bases not matched to a gene: 10. CDR3 in amino acids: CASSLDVERETDEQYF. The CDR3 DNA is TGTGCCAGCAGCTTGGATGTGGAGCGGGAGACCGACGAGCAGTACTTC.

This clone came up a few times. V is TRBV4-3 and J is TRBJ1-2; a possible D gene is TRBD1 (5 bases). V was trimmed by 5 bases and J by 2 bases, leaving 18 bases between them. The CDR3 is 16 residues long. Germline values: CDR1 LGHNA, CDR2 YSLEER. CDR3 amino acids: CASSWESGRTNYGYTF. CDR3 nucleotides: TGCGCCAGCAGCTGGGAGAGCGGGAGGACAAACTATGGCTACACCTTC.

The rearrangement joins TRBV7-9 to TRBJ1-3; unclear D gene. The CDR3 loop spans 14 amino acids. Germline values: CDR1 SEHNR, CDR2 FQNEAQ (reference sequence). Between the trimmed V and J ends, which lost 3 bases and 0 bases, there was a span of 6 bases. CDR3 in DNA: TGTGCCAGCAGCTTGGAGAGCTCTGGAAACACCATATATTTT. Translation: CASSLESSGNTIYF.